This T cell receptor beta chain derives from a study of Graves' ophthalmopathy and Graves' hyperthyroidism. Overall study findings and caveats: Predictions made by the model for ophthalmopathy progression reached over 55% sensitivity and just under 75% specificity.

Germline CDR1 reads MDHEN; CDR2 reads SYDVKM. CDR3 length: 15 amino acids. The V and J ends lost 4 bases and 3 bases respectively, with 15 bases between them. This clonotype came up a few times. No antigen is known for it. RNA served as the template for amplifying TCR beta CDR3 regions. HTBI primers served in a first-round RT-PCR, which a second-round multiplex PCR followed. One entry per CDR3 protein results from TCRdb running MiXCR on the multiplex PCR reads. Here the sample spans 230,000 or so distinct CDR3 sequences, 45% to 55% being singletons. The chain combines TRBV28 with TRBJ1-2; weak D call: TRBD1 (6 bases). Sequencing input: peripheral blood. The sequence was collected from an adult man with Graves' ophthalmopathy. The CDR3 loop is CASSSPGGSYYGYTF. CDR3 in DNA: TGTGCCAGCAGTTCCCCCGGGGGCAGCTACTATGGCTACACCTTC.